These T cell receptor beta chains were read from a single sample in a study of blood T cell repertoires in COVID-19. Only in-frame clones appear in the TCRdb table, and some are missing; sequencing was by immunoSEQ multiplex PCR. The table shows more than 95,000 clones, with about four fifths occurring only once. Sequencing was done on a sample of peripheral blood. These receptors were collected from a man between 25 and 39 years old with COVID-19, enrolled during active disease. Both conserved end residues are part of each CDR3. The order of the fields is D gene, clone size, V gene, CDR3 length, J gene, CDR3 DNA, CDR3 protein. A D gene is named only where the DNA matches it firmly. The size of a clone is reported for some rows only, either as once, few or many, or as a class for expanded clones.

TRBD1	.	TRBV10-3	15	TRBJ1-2	TGTGCCGCCACAGGGGGCGAAATTACTAACTATGGCTACACCTTC	CAATGGEITNYGYTF
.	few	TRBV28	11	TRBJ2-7	TGTGCCAGCGCCTCCAGATACGAGCAGTACTTC	CASASRYEQYF
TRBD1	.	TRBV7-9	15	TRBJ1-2	TGTGCCAGCAGCTTCACCGGGACAGGGGCTAGAGGCTACACCTTC	CASSFTGTGARGYTF
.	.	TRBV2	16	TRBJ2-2	TGTGCCAGCAGGGACAGACAGGGACTGAACACCGGGGAGCTGTTTTTT	CASRDRQGLNTGELFF
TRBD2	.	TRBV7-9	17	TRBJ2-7	TGTGCCAGCAGCTTAGGCTATGGTGGCGGGGGGGCATACGAGCAGTACTTC	CASSLGYGGGGAYEQYF
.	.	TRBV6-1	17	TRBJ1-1	TGTGCCAGCAGTGAAGAAGGAGGGTTGCGTGTGAACACTGAAGCTTTCTTT	CASSEEGGLRVNTEAFF
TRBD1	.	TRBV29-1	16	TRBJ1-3	TGCAGCGTTGAAAGCTCGGACAGGGATAAAGGAAACACCATATATTTT	CSVESSDRDKGNTIYF
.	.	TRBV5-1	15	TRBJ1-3	TGCGCCAGCAGCCCCCAGGGTACCTCTGGAAACACCATATATTTT	CASSPQGTSGNTIYF
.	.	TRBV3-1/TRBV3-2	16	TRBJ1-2	TGTGCCAGCAGCCAACACAGGGCCGTTCTCAACTATGGCTACACCTTC	CASSQHRAVLNYGYTF
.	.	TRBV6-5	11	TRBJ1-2	TGTGCCAGCAGCCCCTCGGAGGGCTACACCTTC	CASSPSEGYTF
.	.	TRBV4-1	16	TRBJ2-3	TGCGCCAGCAGCCATCCTACTCGGGATAGCGGAGATACGCAGTATTTT	CASSHPTRDSGDTQYF
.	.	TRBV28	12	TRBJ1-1	TGTGCCAGCAGTTTATGGCGGGGTGAAGCTTTCTTT	CASSLWRGEAFF
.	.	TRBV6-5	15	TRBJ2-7	TGTGCCAGCAGTTACTCCCTACAGGGCCTCTACGAGCAGTACTTC	CASSYSLQGLYEQYF
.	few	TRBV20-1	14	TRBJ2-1	TGCAGTGCTAGTGGGCAGGGGAGTAATAATGAGCAGTTCTTC	CSASGQGSNNEQFF
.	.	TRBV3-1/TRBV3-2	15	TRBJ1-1	TGTGCCAGCAGCCTTCGGAGTGGGTTTCACACTGAAGCTTTCTTT	CASSLRSGFHTEAFF
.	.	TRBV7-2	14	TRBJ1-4	TGTGCCAGCAGCCAGGGAGGGGGTAATGAAAAACTGTTTTTT	CASSQGGGNEKLFF
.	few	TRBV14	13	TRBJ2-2	TGTGCCAGCAGCCCCGGGTTAACCGGGGAGCTGTTTTTT	CASSPGLTGELFF
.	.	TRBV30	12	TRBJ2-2	TGTGCCTGGACCCCGGGGGCCGGGGAGCTGTTTTTT	CAWTPGAGELFF
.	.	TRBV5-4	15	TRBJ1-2	TGTGCCAGCAGCTCCGCGACATCCGGCAACTATGGCTACACCTTC	CASSSATSGNYGYTF
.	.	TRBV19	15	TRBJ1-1	TGTGCCAGTAGTCAACGGACAGCCTACAACACTGAAGCTTTCTTT	CASSQRTAYNTEAFF